This T cell receptor (beta chain) emerged from a study of shared clonotypes between healthy human individuals. General study results and limits: Naive subsets usually exceeded memory subsets in estimated richness.

This CDR3 contains 13 residues. CDR1 is MNHNS, CDR2 SASEGT, per germline. V lost 0 bases to trimming and J lost 12 bases, with 14 bases between them. Per the original methods: ImmunoSEQ sequences covered only the junction and lacked quality scores; filtering therefore differed. Data came from immunoSEQ multiplex PCR; TCRdb stores just in-frame clones and leaves some out. That table supplies the V and J calls and clone size; D and trimming were determined from the DNA. The table shows millions of clones, with roughly 92% occurring only once. This clone was seen a single time. Its cognate antigen is unknown.

This TCR was sampled from a young man in good health. Sample: naive CD4+ T cells sorted from blood. Subset specified: CD45RA+ positively selected. This chain uses TRBV6-1 with TRBJ1-2; D remains unclear. CDR3 DNA sequence: TGTGCCAGCAGTGAAGCGCGACAAGGGCTACACACCTTC. Protein: CASSEARQGLHTF.